These T cell receptor beta chains were read from a single sample in a study of cytomegalovirus exposure and HLA in healthy donors. Measured with immunoSEQ multiplex PCR; TCRdb has only the in-frame clones, and not every one. The sample's table shows some 130,000 clones. Sequencing was carried out using PBMCs. All receptors come from a woman aged 40 to 50 in good health and CMV-seronegative. Both conserved end residues are part of each CDR3. Fields, in order: V gene, CDR3 length, J gene, D gene, CDR3 DNA, CDR3 protein. A D gene is named only where the DNA matches it firmly.

V gene: TRBV18
CDR3 length: 15
J gene: TRBJ2-3
D gene: TRBD2
CDR3 DNA: TGTGCCAGCTCACCACAGAGTAGCGGGGTAGATACGCAGTATTTT
CDR3 protein: CASSPQSSGVDTQYF

V gene: TRBV9
CDR3 length: 15
J gene: TRBJ1-6
D gene: TRBD1
CDR3 DNA: TGTGCCAGCAGCGCGGGACAGGTTAATAATTCACCCCTCCACTTT
CDR3 protein: CASSAGQVNNSPLHF

V gene: TRBV10-2
CDR3 length: 14
J gene: TRBJ2-3
D gene: TRBD2
CDR3 DNA: TGCGCCAGCCTGACTAGCGGGGTAACAGATACGCAGTATTTT
CDR3 protein: CASLTSGVTDTQYF

V gene: TRBV6-5
CDR3 length: 16
J gene: TRBJ2-7
D gene: TRBD2
CDR3 DNA: TGTGCCAGCAGTTACTCTTACACGGCCGGGAGGTACGAGCAGTACTTC
CDR3 protein: CASSYSYTAGRYEQYF

V gene: TRBV12-2
CDR3 length: 17
J gene: TRBJ2-2
D gene: -
CDR3 DNA: TGTGCAAGTCGCTTAGATGGAAACAGGGTCGGCACCGGGGAGCTGTTTTTT
CDR3 protein: CASRLDGNRVGTGELFF

V gene: TRBV9
CDR3 length: 13
J gene: TRBJ1-1
D gene: -
CDR3 DNA: TGTGCCAGCAGCAGGGGTATTAGGACTGAAGCTTTCTTT
CDR3 protein: CASSRGIRTEAFF

V gene: TRBV7-3
CDR3 length: 13
J gene: TRBJ1-2
D gene: -
CDR3 DNA: TGTGAGGGCGGGGACGGGACTAACTATGGCTACACCTTC
CDR3 protein: CEGGDGTNYGYTF

V gene: TRBV18
CDR3 length: 14
J gene: TRBJ2-3
D gene: -
CDR3 DNA: TGTGCCAGCTCACCACGGGGGGTGGCAGATACGCAGTATTTT
CDR3 protein: CASSPRGVADTQYF

V gene: TRBV7-2
CDR3 length: 14
J gene: TRBJ1-2
D gene: -
CDR3 DNA: TGTGCCAGCAGCTTAGCGCGGCGTGGGTATGGCTACACCTTC
CDR3 protein: CASSLARRGYGYTF

V gene: TRBV4-2
CDR3 length: 14
J gene: TRBJ2-7
D gene: -
CDR3 DNA: TGTGCCAGCAGCCAAGGGGGAGAGGCGAACGAGCAGTACTTC
CDR3 protein: CASSQGGEANEQYF